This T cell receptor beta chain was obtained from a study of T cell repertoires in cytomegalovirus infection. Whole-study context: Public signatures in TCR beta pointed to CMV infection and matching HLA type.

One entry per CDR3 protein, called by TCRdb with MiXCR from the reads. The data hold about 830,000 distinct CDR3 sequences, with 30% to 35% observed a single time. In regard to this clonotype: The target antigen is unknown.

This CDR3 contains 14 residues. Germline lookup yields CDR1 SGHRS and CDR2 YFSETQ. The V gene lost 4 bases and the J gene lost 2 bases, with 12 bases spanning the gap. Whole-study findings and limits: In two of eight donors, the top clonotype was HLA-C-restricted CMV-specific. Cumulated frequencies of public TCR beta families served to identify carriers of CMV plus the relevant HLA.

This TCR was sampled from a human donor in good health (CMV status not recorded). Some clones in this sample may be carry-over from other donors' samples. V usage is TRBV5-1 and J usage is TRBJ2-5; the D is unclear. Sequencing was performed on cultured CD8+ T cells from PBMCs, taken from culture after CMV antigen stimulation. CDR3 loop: CASSHHWIQETQYF. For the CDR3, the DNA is TGCGCCAGCAGCCATCACTGGATACAAGAGACCCAGTACTTC.